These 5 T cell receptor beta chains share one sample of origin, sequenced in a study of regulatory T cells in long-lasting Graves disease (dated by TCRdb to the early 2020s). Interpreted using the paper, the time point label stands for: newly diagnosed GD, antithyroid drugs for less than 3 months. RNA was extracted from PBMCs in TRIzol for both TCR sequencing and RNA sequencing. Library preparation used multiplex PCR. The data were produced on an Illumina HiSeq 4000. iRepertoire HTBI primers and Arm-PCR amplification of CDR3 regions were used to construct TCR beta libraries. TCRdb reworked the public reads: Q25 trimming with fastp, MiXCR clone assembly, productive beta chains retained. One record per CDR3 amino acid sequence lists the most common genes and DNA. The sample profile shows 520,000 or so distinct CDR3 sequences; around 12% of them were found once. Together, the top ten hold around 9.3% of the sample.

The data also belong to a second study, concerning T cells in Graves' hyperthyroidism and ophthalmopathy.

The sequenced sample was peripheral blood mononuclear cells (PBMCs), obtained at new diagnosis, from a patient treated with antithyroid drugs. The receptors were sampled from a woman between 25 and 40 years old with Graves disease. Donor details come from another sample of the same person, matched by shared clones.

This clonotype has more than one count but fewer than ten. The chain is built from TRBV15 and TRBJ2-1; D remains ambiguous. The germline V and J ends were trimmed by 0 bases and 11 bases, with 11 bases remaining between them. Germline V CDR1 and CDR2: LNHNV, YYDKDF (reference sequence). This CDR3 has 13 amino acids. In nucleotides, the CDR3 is TGTGCCACCAGCAGAGATCTCGAGCGTCAGCAGTTCTTC. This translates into CATSRDLERQQFF.

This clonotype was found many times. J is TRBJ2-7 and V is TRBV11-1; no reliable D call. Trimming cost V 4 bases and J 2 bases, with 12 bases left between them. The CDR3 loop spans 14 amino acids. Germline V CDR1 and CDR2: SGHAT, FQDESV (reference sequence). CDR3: CASSYDKGTYEQYF. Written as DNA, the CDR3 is TGTGCCAGCAGCTATGACAAGGGTACCTACGAGCAGTACTTC.

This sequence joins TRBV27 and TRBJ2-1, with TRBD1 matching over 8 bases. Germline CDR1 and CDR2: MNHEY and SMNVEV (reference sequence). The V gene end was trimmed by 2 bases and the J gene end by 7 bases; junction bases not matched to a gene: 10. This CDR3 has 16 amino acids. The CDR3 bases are TGTGCCAGCAGTTTAATCGTTGGGACAGGCTTGAATGAGCAGTTCTTC. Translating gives CASSLIVGTGLNEQFF.

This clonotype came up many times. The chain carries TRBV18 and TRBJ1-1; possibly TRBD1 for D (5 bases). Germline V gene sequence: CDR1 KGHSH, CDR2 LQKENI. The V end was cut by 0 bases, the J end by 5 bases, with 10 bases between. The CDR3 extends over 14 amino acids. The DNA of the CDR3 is TGTGCCAGCTCACCACCGAAGGGGTCAACTGAAGCTTTCTTT. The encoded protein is CASSPPKGSTEAFF.

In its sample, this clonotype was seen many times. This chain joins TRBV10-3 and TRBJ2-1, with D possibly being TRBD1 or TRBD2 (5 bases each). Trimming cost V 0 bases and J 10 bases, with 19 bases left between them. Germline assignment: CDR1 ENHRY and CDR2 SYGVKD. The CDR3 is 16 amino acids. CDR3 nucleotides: TGTGCCATCAGTGAGTCGTATTGGGACCAGCCAACAGAGCAGTTCTTC. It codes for CAISESYWDQPTEQFF.